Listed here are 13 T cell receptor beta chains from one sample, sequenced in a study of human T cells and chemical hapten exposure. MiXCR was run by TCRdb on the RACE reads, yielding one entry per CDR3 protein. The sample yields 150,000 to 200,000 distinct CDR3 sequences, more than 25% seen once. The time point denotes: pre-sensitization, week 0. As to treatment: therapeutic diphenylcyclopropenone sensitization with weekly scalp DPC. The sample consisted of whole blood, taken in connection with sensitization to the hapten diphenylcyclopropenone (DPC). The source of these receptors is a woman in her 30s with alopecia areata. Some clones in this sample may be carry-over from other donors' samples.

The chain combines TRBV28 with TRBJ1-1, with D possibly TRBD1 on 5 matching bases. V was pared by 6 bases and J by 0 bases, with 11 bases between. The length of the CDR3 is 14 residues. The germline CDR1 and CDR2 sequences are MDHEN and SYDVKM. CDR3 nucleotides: TGTGCCAGCAGCTCCGGGGGACTGAACACTGAAGCTTTCTTT. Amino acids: CASSSGGLNTEAFF.

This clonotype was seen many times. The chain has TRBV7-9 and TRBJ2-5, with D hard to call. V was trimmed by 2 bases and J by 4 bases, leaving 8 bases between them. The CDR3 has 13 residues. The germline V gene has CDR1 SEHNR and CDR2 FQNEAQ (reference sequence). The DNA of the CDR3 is TGTGCCAGCAGCTTAAGGCCCCGAGAGACCCAGTACTTC. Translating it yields CASSLRPRETQYF.

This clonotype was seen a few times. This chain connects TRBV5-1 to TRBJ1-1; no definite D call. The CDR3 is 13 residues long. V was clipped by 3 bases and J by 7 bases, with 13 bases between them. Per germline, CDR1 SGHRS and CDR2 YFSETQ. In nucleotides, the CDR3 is TGCGCCAGCAGCTCCCCCGGGCAGAATGAAGCTTTCTTT. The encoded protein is CASSSPGQNEAFF. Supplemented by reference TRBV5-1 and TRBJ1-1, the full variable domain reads KAGVTQTPRYLIKTRGQQVTLSCSPISGHRSVSWYQQTPGQGLQFLFEYFSETQRNKGNFPGRFSGRQFSNSRSEMNVSTLELGDSALYLCASSSPGQNEAFFGQGTRLTVV.

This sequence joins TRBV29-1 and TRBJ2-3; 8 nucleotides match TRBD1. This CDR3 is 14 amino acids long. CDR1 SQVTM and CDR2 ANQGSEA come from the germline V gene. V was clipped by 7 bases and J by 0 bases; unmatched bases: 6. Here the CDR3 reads CSALNRGSTDTQYF. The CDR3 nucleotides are TGCAGCGCGCTAAACAGGGGGAGCACAGATACGCAGTATTTT.

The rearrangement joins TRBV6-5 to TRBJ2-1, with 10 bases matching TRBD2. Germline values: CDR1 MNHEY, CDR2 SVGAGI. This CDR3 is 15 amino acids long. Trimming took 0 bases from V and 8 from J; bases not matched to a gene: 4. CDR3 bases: TGTGCCAGCAGTTACTCGGCTAGCGGGGGCTATGAGCAGTTCTTC. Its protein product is CASSYSASGGYEQFF.

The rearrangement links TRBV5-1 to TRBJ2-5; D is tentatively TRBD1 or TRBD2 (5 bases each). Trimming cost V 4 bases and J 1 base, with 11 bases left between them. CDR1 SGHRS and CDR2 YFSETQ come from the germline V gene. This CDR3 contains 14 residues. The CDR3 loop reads CASSIGTTQETQYF. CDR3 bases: TGCGCCAGCAGCATCGGGACCACCCAAGAGACCCAGTACTTC.

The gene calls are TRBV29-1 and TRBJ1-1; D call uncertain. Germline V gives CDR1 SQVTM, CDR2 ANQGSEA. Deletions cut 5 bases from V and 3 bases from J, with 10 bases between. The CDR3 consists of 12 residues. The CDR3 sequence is CSVHREYTEAFF. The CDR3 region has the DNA TGCAGCGTTCACCGGGAGTACACTGAAGCTTTCTTT.

The CDR3 loop is CASRFEGQGNYGYTF. The DNA for the CDR3 is TGTGCCAGCAGGTTTGAGGGACAGGGAAACTATGGCTACACCTTC. V gene TRBV6-5 combines with J gene TRBJ1-2; 9 nucleotides agree with TRBD1. Looked up from germline, CDR1 is MNHEY and CDR2 is SVGAGI. With 6 bases clipped from V and 2 bases from J, the junction kept 7 bases outside the gene matches. The CDR3 covers 15 residues.

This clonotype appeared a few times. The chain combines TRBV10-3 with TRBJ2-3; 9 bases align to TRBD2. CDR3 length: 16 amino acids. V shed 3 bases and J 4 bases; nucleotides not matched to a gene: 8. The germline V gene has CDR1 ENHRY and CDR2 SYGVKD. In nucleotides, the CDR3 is TGTGCCATCAGTGATCGCGCGGGGGGGCCATCAGATACGCAGTATTTT. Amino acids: CAISDRAGGPSDTQYF.

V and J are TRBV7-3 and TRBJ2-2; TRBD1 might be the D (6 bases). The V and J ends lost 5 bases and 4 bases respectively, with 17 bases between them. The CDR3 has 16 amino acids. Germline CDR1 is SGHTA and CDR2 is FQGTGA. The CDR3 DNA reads TGTGCCAGCAGCCAACGGGCAGGGGAACCCACCGGGGAGCTGTTTTTT. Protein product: CASSQRAGEPTGELFF.

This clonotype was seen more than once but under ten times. In nucleotides, the CDR3 is TGTGCCAGCAGTTTAGGTCCTGGTGAAGCTTTCTTT. It codes for CASSLGPGEAFF. The chain combines TRBV28 with TRBJ1-1; D not resolved. The CDR3 has 12 amino acids. The germline CDR1 and CDR2 sequences are MDHEN and SYDVKM. The V end lost 2 bases, the J end lost 7 bases, and 8 bases lay between the germline ends.

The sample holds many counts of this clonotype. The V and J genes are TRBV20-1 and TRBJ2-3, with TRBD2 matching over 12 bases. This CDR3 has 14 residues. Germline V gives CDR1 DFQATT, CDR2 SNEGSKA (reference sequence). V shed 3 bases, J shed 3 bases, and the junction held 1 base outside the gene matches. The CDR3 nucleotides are TGCAGTGCTAGCGGACTAGCGGGGACAGATACGCAGTATTTT. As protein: CSASGLAGTDTQYF.

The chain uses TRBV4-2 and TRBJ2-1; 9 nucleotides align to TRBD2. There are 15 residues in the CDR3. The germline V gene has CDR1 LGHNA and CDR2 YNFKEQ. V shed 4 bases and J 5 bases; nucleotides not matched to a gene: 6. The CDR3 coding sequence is TGTGCCAGCAGCCTCGGCCAGCGGGGGGACAATGAGCAGTTCTTC. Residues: CASSLGQRGDNEQFF.